This TCR beta chain was sequenced for a study of blood T cell repertoires in COVID-19. Study context: From T cells, B-cell-depleted T cells, or PBMCs came the material, which was cDNA or gDNA.

Per the original data handling: The authors estimated nucleated cell counts from reference gene primer amplification. TCRdb's table, derived via immunoSEQ multiplex PCR, lists solely in-frame clones and lacks some. From that table come the V and J calls and clone size; the DNA was used to work out D and trimming. The sample shows about 230,000 clones, roughly 84% of them seen only once. This clone was seen a few times. Trimming left V 2 bases short and J 5 bases short, with 15 bases between. Germline lookup yields CDR1 GTSNPN and CDR2 SVGIG (reference sequence). The length of the CDR3 is 15 residues. The sample taken for sequencing was peripheral blood. V and J are TRBV30 and TRBJ1-4, with D maybe TRBD1 (6 bases). This receptor was identified in a man aged 35 to 55 with acute or convalescent COVID-19. This CDR3 is CAWSLPTGQNEKLFF. The CDR3, as DNA: TGTGCCTGGAGTTTACCGACAGGCCAGAATGAAAAACTGTTTTTT.